Sequencing of this T cell receptor (beta chain) was carried out in a study of blood T cell repertoires in COVID-19. Whole-study context: Both acute and convalescent COVID-19 samples were obtained from the United States, Italy and Spain. Sources were T cells, B-cell-depleted T cells, or PBMCs; the material itself was cDNA or gDNA.

Residents of 20 to 25 US areas, aged about 18 to 89 years, made up the participants. Clinical history as reported by participants underpinned cohort assignment. The germline gives CDR1 MNHEY, CDR2 SMNVEV (reference sequence). CDR3 length: 11 amino acids. Deletions cut 8 bases from V and 8 bases from J, with 12 bases between. The repertoire was sequenced with immunoSEQ multiplex PCR; TCRdb's copy has only in-frame clones and lacks some. The sample carries just over 150,000 clones, approximately 90% recorded once. V usage is TRBV27 and J usage is TRBJ1-2; weak D call: TRBD1 (6 bases). Sequences were obtained from PBMCs or T cells enriched from blood (not recorded which). The clonotype was recovered from a woman in her fifties or sixties who had recovered from COVID-19. CDR3 sequence reads: CASLSGGGYTF. DNA of the CDR3: TGTGCCAGCCTGTCTGGGGGCGGCTACACCTTC.